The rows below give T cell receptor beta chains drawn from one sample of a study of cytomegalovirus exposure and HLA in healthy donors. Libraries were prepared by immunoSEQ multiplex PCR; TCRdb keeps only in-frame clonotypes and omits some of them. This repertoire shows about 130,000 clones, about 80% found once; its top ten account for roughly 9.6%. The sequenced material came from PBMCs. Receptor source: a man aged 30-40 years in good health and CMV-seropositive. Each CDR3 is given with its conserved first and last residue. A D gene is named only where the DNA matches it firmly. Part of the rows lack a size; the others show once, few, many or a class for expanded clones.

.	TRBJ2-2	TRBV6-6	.	CASSSSAGELFF	TGTGCCAGCAGTTCTAGCGCCGGGGAGCTGTTTTTT
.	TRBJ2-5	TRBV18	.	CASSSPGSLPGLGETQYF	TGTGCCAGCTCATCACCCGGGTCTTTACCGGGGTTGGGCGAGACCCAGTACTTC
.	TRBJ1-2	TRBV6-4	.	CASSVDRSGAGYTF	TGTGCCAGCAGTGTAGACAGGAGCGGTGCTGGCTACACCTTC
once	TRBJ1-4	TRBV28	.	CASSQRQTNEKLFF	TGTGCCAGCAGTCAACGACAGACTAATGAAAAACTGTTTTTT
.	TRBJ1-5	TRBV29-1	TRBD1	CSVETGDNQPQHF	TGCAGCGTGGAGACAGGGGATAATCAGCCCCAGCATTTT
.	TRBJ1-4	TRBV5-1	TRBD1	CASSDPGTGVDEKLFF	TGCGCCAGCAGCGATCCCGGGACAGGGGTGGATGAAAAACTGTTTTTT
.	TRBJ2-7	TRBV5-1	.	CASSLGDSAYKQYF	TGCGCCAGCAGCTTGGGAGACAGTGCCTACAAGCAGTACTTC
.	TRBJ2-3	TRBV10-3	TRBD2	CAISASSGSTDTQYF	TGTGCCATCAGTGCCTCTAGCGGTAGCACAGATACGCAGTATTTT
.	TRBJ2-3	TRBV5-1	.	CASSPLQGRDTQYF	TGCGCCAGCAGCCCCTTACAGGGACGGGATACGCAGTATTTT
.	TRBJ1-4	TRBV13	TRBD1	CASSLRQGGEKLFF	TGTGCCAGCAGCTTACGACAGGGCGGCGAAAAACTGTTTTTT
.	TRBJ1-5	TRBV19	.	CASSIGRGGQPQHF	TGTGCCAGTAGTATTGGGAGGGGCGGTCAGCCCCAGCATTTT
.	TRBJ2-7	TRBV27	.	CASSSRYEQYF	TGTGCCAGCAGTTCCAGGTACGAGCAGTACTTC
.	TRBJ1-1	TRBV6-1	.	CASTRSLGLEAFF	TGTGCCAGCACCAGATCCTTGGGGCTAGAAGCTTTCTTT
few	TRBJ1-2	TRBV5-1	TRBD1	CASSPSRDSNYGYTF	TGCGCCAGCAGCCCGTCCCGGGACAGTAACTATGGCTACACCTTC
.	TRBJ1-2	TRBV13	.	CASSLQGQINYGYTF	TGTGCCAGCAGCTTACAAGGACAGATTAACTATGGCTACACCTTC
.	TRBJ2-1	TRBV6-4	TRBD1	CASSATGAFYNEQFF	TGTGCCAGCAGTGCGACAGGGGCTTTCTACAATGAGCAGTTCTTC
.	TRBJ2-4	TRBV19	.	CASSKGVGNIQYF	TGTGCCAGTAGTAAAGGGGTTGGAAACATTCAGTACTTC
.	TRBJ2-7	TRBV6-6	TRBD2	CASSYDAGGLYEQYF	TGTGCCAGCAGTTACGATGCGGGGGGGCTCTACGAGCAGTACTTC
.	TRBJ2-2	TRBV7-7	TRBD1	CASSSRQGAAGELFF	TGTGCCAGCAGCTCGCGACAGGGGGCAGCCGGGGAGCTGTTTTTT
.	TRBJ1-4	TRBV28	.	CASRRTDDEKLFF	TGTGCCAGCAGGAGGACAGATGATGAAAAACTGTTTTTT
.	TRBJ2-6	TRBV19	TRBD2	CASSTRRLAGDNSGANVLTF	TGTGCCAGTAGTACTCGCCGACTAGCGGGAGACAACTCTGGGGCCAACGTCCTGACTTTC
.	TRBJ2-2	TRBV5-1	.	CASSLVSGVPGGELFF	TGCGCCAGCAGCTTGGTCTCAGGGGTCCCCGGCGGGGAGCTGTTTTTT
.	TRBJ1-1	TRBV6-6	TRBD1	CASSSHRGSGTEAFF	TGTGCCAGCAGTTCCCACAGGGGGTCCGGGACTGAAGCTTTCTTT
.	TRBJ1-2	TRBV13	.	CASSGREGYGYTF	TGTGCCAGCAGCGGCAGGGAAGGCTATGGCTACACCTTC
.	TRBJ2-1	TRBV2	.	CASSITVPYNEQFF	TGTGCCAGCAGTATAACAGTCCCCTACAATGAGCAGTTCTTC
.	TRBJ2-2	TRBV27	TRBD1	CASSSRTGGAWGTGELFF	TGTGCCAGCAGTTCCCGGACAGGGGGCGCCTGGGGGACCGGGGAGCTGTTTTTT
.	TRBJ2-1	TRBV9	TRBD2	CASSVGSGGNEQFF	TGTGCCAGCAGCGTAGGTAGCGGGGGTAATGAGCAGTTCTTC